The 24 T cell receptor beta chains presented below share a single source sample, sequenced in a study of shared clonotypes between healthy human individuals. Naive CD8 isolation took CD45RO-negative cells positively selected for CCR7 and excluded terminally differentiated effector memory CD45RA+ cells. The table came from immunoSEQ multiplex PCR; TCRdb's copy has only in-frame clones and leaves some out. The sample has 1.5 million to 2.5 million clones, less than 95% seen once. Sequenced: naive CD8+ T cells sorted from blood. The receptors stem from a man between 18 and 29 years old in good health.

The chain combines TRBV2 with TRBJ1-1; 7 bases are shared with TRBD1. This CDR3 has 16 residues. V shed 6 bases and J 3 bases; nucleotides not matched to a gene: 13. CDR1 SNHLY and CDR2 FYNNEI come from the germline V gene. CDR3 amino acids: CASRRGQNFLDTEAFF. The CDR3 coding sequence is TGTGCCAGCAGGAGGGGGCAAAATTTCCTTGACACTGAAGCTTTCTTT.

Details on this clone: Different DNA sequences within this sample yield the same CDR3. The chain carries TRBV19 and TRBJ1-1; perhaps TRBD1 as D (6 bases). Germline V CDR1 and CDR2: LNHDA, SQIVND (reference sequence). The V end was cut by 3 bases, the J end by 4 bases, with 9 bases between. There are 13 residues in the CDR3. CDR3 DNA sequence: TGTGCCAGTAGTATCGGCAGGGGCACTGAAGCTTTCTTT. This translates into CASSIGRGTEAFF.

The chain has TRBV2 and TRBJ1-5, with unresolved D. The germline V and J ends were trimmed by 6 bases and 0 bases, with 9 bases remaining between them. Germline CDR1 SNHLY, CDR2 FYNNEI. This CDR3 is 14 amino acids long. In DNA form, the CDR3 reads TGTGCCAGCAGGGGTGCGGGTAGCAATCAGCCCCAGCATTTT. Amino acids: CASRGAGSNQPQHF.

The chain has TRBV29-1 and TRBJ1-1, with 7 bases identical to TRBD1. V lost 0 bases, J lost 3 bases, and 7 bases stayed unmatched. The CDR3 is 15 amino acids. CDR1 is SQVTM, CDR2 ANQGSEA, per germline. In DNA, the CDR3 is TGCAGCGTTGAAGATTGGGCACAGGGGCACACTGAAGCTTTCTTT. Its protein product is CSVEDWAQGHTEAFF.

The chain employs TRBV5-6 and TRBJ2-4, with D possibly being TRBD1 or TRBD2 (5 bases each). Germline assignment: CDR1 SGHDT and CDR2 YYEEEE. The CDR3 length is 17 residues. Trimming took 0 bases from V and 3 from J, leaving 16 bases between them. The CDR3, as DNA: TGTGCCAGCAGCTTGGTTTGGGTTGAGGGGATCAAAAACATTCAGTACTTC. Protein: CASSLVWVEGIKNIQYF.

This sequence joins TRBV4-1 and TRBJ2-2; no firm D call. The CDR3 consists of 14 residues. CDR1 and CDR2 (germline): MGHRA, YSYEKL. Trimming took 5 bases from V and 6 from J, leaving 13 bases between them. The CDR3 coding sequence is TGCGCCAGCAGCGCGTCAGGCCTCCCCGGGGAGCTGTTTTTT. Residues: CASSASGLPGELFF.

The chain combines TRBV30 with TRBJ1-1; D not resolved. Trimming cost V 3 bases and J 6 bases, with 5 bases left between them. Germline CDR1 is GTSNPN and CDR2 is SVGIG (reference sequence). CDR3 length: 10 amino acids. The CDR3: CAWSESEAFF. CDR3 bases: TGTGCCTGGAGCGAGTCTGAAGCTTTCTTT.

The V and J genes are TRBV7-9 and TRBJ2-5, with a tentative D call TRBD2 (7 bases). The CDR3 sequence is 14 residues long. Germline-derived CDR1 and CDR2 are SEHNR and FQNEAQ (reference sequence). Deletions cut 5 bases from V and 5 bases from J, with 15 bases between. DNA for the CDR3: TGTGCCAGCAGCGAGTCGGGGGGACACGAGACCCAGTACTTC. Its translation is CASSESGGHETQYF.

The V gene is TRBV9, the J gene TRBJ2-3, with a tentative D call TRBD1 (7 bases). The CDR3 is 14 amino acids. Trimming removed 7 bases at V and 6 bases at J, with 18 bases between. Germline V gives CDR1 SGDLS, CDR2 YYNGEE. CDR3 nucleotide sequence: TGTGCCAGCGGCCCAGGGGGGCCCGAGGATACGCAGTATTTT. This translates into CASGPGGPEDTQYF.

The chain has TRBV9 and TRBJ2-7; maybe TRBD2 (6 bases). In germline, CDR1 is SGDLS, CDR2 YYNGEE. The CDR3 runs to 16 residues. Trimming took 4 bases from V and 1 from J, leaving 18 bases between them. The CDR3 sequence is CASSPHPGDGSYEQYF. CDR3 nucleotides: TGTGCCAGCAGCCCACATCCGGGGGACGGGTCCTACGAGCAGTACTTC.

The chain combines TRBV2 with TRBJ1-2; D remains unclear. V lost 3 bases to trimming and J lost 4 bases, with 15 bases between them. Germline CDR1 is SNHLY and CDR2 is FYNNEI. The CDR3 is 15 amino acids. The CDR3 DNA reads as TGTGCCAGCAGTGAGGGCGACGTTTTTGTCTATGGCTACACCTTC. Protein sequence: CASSEGDVFVYGYTF.

V gene TRBV4-1 combines with J gene TRBJ2-1; D possibly corresponds to TRBD2 (6 bases). The CDR3 sequence is 15 residues long. The V and J ends lost 0 bases and 2 bases respectively, with 8 bases between them. The germline V gene encodes CDR1 MGHRA and CDR2 YSYEKL. The CDR3 region is CASSQERGTYNEQFF. As DNA, the CDR3 is TGCGCCAGCAGCCAAGAGCGGGGTACCTACAATGAGCAGTTCTTC.

The gene calls are TRBV7-9 and TRBJ2-7; D remains unclear. The germline V gene has CDR1 SEHNR and CDR2 FQNEAQ (reference sequence). The CDR3 has 14 residues. Trimming took 4 bases from V and 1 from J, leaving 11 bases between them. For the CDR3, the DNA is TGTGCCAGCAGCTCGCCGACGGAATCCTACGAGCAGTACTTC. Encoded protein: CASSSPTESYEQYF.

V and J are TRBV5-1 and TRBJ2-1; D is perhaps TRBD1 or TRBD2 (6 bases each). Germline assignment: CDR1 SGHRS and CDR2 YFSETQ. Deletions cut 4 bases from V and 6 bases from J, with 14 bases between. The length of the CDR3 is 14 residues. Written as DNA, the CDR3 is TGCGCCAGCAGCCCTGGGGGGCCCCCCAATGAGCAGTTCTTC. Residues: CASSPGGPPNEQFF. The full variable domain, completed using reference TRBV5-1 and TRBJ2-1, is KAGVTQTPRYLIKTRGQQVTLSCSPISGHRSVSWYQQTPGQGLQFLFEYFSETQRNKGNFPGRFSGRQFSNSRSEMNVSTLELGDSALYLCASSPGGPPNEQFFGPGTRLTVL.

This chain connects TRBV11-2 to TRBJ2-1; 10 bases align to TRBD2. V was clipped by 0 bases and J by 4 bases; unmatched bases: 6. Germline V gives CDR1 SGHAT, CDR2 FQNNGV. The CDR3 loop spans 17 amino acids. CDR3 coding DNA: TGTGCCAGCAGCTTAGAGGGACTAGCGTTATTTTACAATGAGCAGTTCTTC. This codes for CASSLEGLALFYNEQFF.

This clone occurred once. This chain uses TRBV4-1 with TRBJ1-1, with unresolved D. The CDR3 loop spans 12 amino acids. In germline, CDR1 is MGHRA, CDR2 YSYEKL. The V end lost 4 bases, the J end lost 2 bases, and 5 bases lay between the germline ends. CDR3 sequence (DNA): TGCGCCAGCAGCCCAAGAAACACTGAAGCTTTCTTT. Amino acid sequence: CASSPRNTEAFF.

V gene TRBV7-8 combines with J gene TRBJ1-4; D gene ambiguous. Germline CDR1 and CDR2: SGHVS and FQNEAQ. The CDR3 loop spans 15 amino acids. The V and J ends lost 5 bases and 2 bases respectively, with 12 bases between them. Written as DNA, the CDR3 is TGTGCCAGCAGCGCCGGCGGGGTGACTAATGAAAAACTGTTTTTT. This codes for CASSAGGVTNEKLFF.

CDR3 bases: TGTGCCAGCCTTAGCGGGGAAAGCTACGAGCAGTACTTC. Encoded protein: CASLSGESYEQYF. The chain is built from TRBV27 and TRBJ2-7, with 8 positions matching TRBD2. This CDR3 is built from 13 residues. The junction had 6 bases not matched to a gene; V was cut back by 8 bases and J by 3 bases. CDR1 is MNHEY, CDR2 SMNVEV, per germline (reference sequence).

The V and J genes are TRBV27 and TRBJ2-3, with a tentative D call TRBD2 (6 bases). The germline V gene encodes CDR1 MNHEY and CDR2 SMNVEV (reference sequence). The CDR3 sequence is 18 residues long. The germline V and J ends were trimmed by 7 bases and 0 bases, with 23 bases remaining between them. The chain's CDR3 is CASTYSWGEATSTDTQYF. Here the CDR3 DNA reads TGTGCCAGCACCTATTCGTGGGGGGAAGCCACTAGCACAGATACGCAGTATTTT.

The rearrangement uses TRBV7-6 and TRBJ2-2; 10 nucleotides match TRBD2. Germline loops: CDR1 SGHVS, CDR2 FNYEAQ. With V trimmed by 2 bases and J by 6 bases, 3 bases remained unmatched. The CDR3 extends over 15 amino acids. The CDR3 DNA is TGTGCCAGCAGCTTACTAGCGGGAGCGGCCGGGGAGCTGTTTTTT. It codes for CASSLLAGAAGELFF.

The sample holds one count of this clone. This sequence joins TRBV6-1 and TRBJ2-3, with D unclear. CDR3 length equals 13 residues. Trimming pared 8 bases from V and 2 bases from J, leaving 11 bases between. The germline gives CDR1 MNHNS, CDR2 SASEGT. The CDR3 DNA sequence: TGTGCCAGCGAGCCCGGGTTCACAGATACGCAGTATTTT. This sequence encodes CASEPGFTDTQYF.

The V gene is TRBV29-1, the J gene TRBJ2-7; a possible D gene is TRBD2 (5 bases). With 5 bases removed from V and 3 bases from J, the gap between germline ends came to 14 bases. Germline loops: CDR1 SQVTM, CDR2 ANQGSEA. The CDR3 totals 13 residues. CDR3 sequence (DNA): TGCAGCGTTTTCGGAGGAATCGGCTACGAGCAGTACTTC. This translates into CSVFGGIGYEQYF.

This clone was counted a single time. V usage is TRBV5-1 and J usage is TRBJ1-1, with TRBD1 as a possible D gene (6 bases). The CDR3 totals 16 residues. Germline CDR1 reads SGHRS; CDR2 reads YFSETQ. The V gene lost 0 bases and the J gene lost 1 base, with 13 bases spanning the gap. This CDR3 reads CASSLGDPGQNTEAFF. In DNA form, the CDR3 reads TGCGCCAGCAGCTTGGGGGACCCGGGACAGAACACTGAAGCTTTCTTT.

The table lists this clone with a count of one. This sequence joins TRBV6-6 and TRBJ1-1; D unresolved. Trimming shortened V by 2 bases and J by 8 bases, and 6 bases separated the two germline ends. The germline gives CDR1 MNHNY, CDR2 SVGAGI (reference sequence). The CDR3 runs 11 residues. CDR3 coding DNA: TGTGCCAGCAGTTACGGCAGAGAAGCTTTCTTT. It translates to CASSYGREAFF.